The 4 T cell receptor beta chains listed next were all sequenced from one sample in a study of a mutant IDH1 vaccine in newly diagnosed glioma. Some clones are missing from TCRdb's copy, which holds only in-frame ones; the method was immunoSEQ multiplex PCR. Of around 54,000 clones listed, approximately 80% are singletons. The time point here: baseline, week 1 (first vaccination visit). Treatment: pre-vaccination baseline after standard-of-care therapy. The starting material was PBMCs, obtained from a glioma patient treated with radiotherapy, temozolomide or both. Every receptor here comes from a man aged 18 to 29 with glioma.

This clone was detected only once. V usage is TRBV7-2 and J usage is TRBJ1-1; D unclear. Trimming cost V 7 bases and J 5 bases, with 14 bases left between them. Per germline, CDR1 SGHTA and CDR2 FQGNSA. CDR3 length: 13 amino acids. CDR3 region: CASNINVRTEAFF. The CDR3 coding sequence is TGTGCCAGCAACATTAACGTAAGAACTGAAGCTTTCTTT.

V is TRBV9 and J is TRBJ2-2; D not resolved. The CDR3 is 13 amino acids. V was trimmed by 5 bases and J by 6 bases, leaving 11 bases between them. Looked up from germline, CDR1 is SGDLS and CDR2 is YYNGEE. The CDR3 nucleotides read TGTGCCAGCAGACCAGACCACGCCGGGGAGCTGTTTTTT. It yields the protein CASRPDHAGELFF.

This chain connects TRBV4-3 to TRBJ1-2; 9 nucleotides line up with TRBD1. Germline CDR1 LGHNA, CDR2 YSLEER. Trimming removed 0 bases from V and 6 bases from J; junction bases left unmatched: 5. The CDR3 length is 15 residues. The CDR3 nucleotides are TGCGCCAGCAGCCAAGAACCGGGACAGGGCCATGGCTACACCTTC. This gives the protein CASSQEPGQGHGYTF.

This clone has only one observation. This rearrangement joins TRBV7-2 to TRBJ1-6; a weak D match, TRBD1 (6 bases). The germline gives CDR1 SGHTA, CDR2 FQGNSA. Trimming left V 5 bases short and J 7 bases short, with 12 bases between. The CDR3 sequence is 14 residues long. CDR3 loop: CASSPYRDNSPLHF. The CDR3 nucleotides are TGTGCCAGCAGCCCCTACAGGGACAATTCACCCCTCCACTTT. Filled out from reference TRBV7-2 and TRBJ1-6, the complete variable domain reads GAGVSQSPSNKVTEKGKDVELRCDPISGHTALYWYRQSLGQGLEFLIYFQGNSAPDKSGLPSDRFSAERTGGSVSTLTIQRTQQEDSAVYLCASSPYRDNSPLHFGNGTRLTVT.